This entry describes one TCR beta chain. The antigen is undetermined. The sample comes from a study of shared clonotypes between healthy human individuals. Findings of the study overall: Genetic and exposure-history diversity was limited by the few donors.

Here immunoSEQ multiplex PCR was the method, and the copy in TCRdb shows in-frame clones only, minus some. Among 450,000 to 550,000 clones listed, 60% to 85% were seen once. Sequencing was performed on PBMCs. This receptor was identified in a woman in her forties in good health. Some clones in this sample may be carry-over from other donors' samples.

Here the CDR3 reads CASSPKGSQETQYF. CDR3 DNA: TGTGCCAGCTCACCCAAAGGGAGCCAAGAGACCCAGTACTTC. The genes are TRBV18 and TRBJ2-5; D might be TRBD2 (5 bases). The CDR3 loop spans 14 amino acids. V lost 3 bases, J lost 1 base, and 9 bases lay in between. The germline V gene has CDR1 KGHSH and CDR2 LQKENI.